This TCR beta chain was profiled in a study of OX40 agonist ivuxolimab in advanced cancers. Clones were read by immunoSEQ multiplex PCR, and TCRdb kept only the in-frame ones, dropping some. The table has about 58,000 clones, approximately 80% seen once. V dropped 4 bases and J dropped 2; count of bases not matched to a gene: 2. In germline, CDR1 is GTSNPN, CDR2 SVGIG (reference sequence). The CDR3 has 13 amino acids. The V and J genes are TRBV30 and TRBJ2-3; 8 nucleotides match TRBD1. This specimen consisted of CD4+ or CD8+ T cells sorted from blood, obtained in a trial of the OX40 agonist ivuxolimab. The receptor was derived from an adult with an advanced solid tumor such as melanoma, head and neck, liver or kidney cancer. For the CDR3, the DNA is TGTGCCTGGAACAGGGGGGACACAGATACGCAGTATTTT. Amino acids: CAWNRGDTDTQYF.